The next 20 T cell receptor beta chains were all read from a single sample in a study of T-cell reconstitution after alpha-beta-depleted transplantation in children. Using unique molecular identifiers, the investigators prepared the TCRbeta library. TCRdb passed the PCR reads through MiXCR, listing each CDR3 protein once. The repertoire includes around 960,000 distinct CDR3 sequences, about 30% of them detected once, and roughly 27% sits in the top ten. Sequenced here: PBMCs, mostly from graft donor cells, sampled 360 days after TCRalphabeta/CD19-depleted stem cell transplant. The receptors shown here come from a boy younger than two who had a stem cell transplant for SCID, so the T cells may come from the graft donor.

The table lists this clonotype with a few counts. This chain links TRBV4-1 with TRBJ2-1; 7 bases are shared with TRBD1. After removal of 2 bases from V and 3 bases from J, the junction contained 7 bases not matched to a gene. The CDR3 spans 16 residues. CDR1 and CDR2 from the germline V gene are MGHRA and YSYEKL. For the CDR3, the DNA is TGCGCCAGCAGCCAATCAGGGACAGAGAGCTACAATGAGCAGTTCTTC. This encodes CASSQSGTESYNEQFF.

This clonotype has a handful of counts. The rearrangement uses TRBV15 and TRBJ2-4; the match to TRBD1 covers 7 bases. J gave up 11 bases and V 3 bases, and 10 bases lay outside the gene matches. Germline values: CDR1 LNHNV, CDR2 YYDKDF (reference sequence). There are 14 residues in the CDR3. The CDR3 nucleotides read TGTGCCACCAGCAGGCAACACGACAGGGCCCTTCAGTACTTC. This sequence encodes CATSRQHDRALQYF.

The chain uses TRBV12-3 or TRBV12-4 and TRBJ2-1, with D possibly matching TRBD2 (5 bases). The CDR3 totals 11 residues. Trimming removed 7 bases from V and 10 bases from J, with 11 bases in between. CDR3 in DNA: TGTGCCAGCAACCTAGCTGGCGAGCAGTTCTTC. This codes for CASNLAGEQFF.

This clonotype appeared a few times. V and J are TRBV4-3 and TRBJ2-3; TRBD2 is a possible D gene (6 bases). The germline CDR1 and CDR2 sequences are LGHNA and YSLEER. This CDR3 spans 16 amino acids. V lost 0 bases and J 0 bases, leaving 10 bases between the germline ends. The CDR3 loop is CASSQDQLASTDTQYF. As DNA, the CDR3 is TGCGCCAGCAGCCAAGATCAGCTAGCGAGCACAGATACGCAGTATTTT.

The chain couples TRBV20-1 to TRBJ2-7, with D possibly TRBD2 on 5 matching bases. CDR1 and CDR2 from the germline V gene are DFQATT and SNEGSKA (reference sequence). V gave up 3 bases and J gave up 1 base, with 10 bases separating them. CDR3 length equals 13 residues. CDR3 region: CSARREGSYEQYF. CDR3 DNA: TGCAGTGCTAGGAGGGAAGGGTCCTACGAGCAGTACTTC.

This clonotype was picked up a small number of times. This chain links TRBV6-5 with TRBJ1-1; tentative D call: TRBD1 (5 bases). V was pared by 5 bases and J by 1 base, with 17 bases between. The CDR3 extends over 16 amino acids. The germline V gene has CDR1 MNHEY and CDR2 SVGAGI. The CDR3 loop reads CASSPTSPGPNTEAFF. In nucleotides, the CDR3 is TGTGCCAGCAGTCCCACCTCCCCGGGGCCGAACACTGAAGCTTTCTTT.

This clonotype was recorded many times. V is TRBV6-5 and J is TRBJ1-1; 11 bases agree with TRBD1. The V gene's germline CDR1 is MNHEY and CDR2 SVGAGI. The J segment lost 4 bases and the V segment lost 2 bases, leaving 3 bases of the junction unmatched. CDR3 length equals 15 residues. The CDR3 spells CASSYGGQGGTEAFF. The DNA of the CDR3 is TGTGCCAGCAGTTACGGGGGACAGGGGGGCACTGAAGCTTTCTTT.

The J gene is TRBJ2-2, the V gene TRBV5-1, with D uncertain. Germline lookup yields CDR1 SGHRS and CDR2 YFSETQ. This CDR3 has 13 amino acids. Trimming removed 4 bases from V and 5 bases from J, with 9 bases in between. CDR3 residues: CASSPYITGELFF. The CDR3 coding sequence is TGCGCCAGCAGCCCCTATATTACCGGGGAGCTGTTTTTT.

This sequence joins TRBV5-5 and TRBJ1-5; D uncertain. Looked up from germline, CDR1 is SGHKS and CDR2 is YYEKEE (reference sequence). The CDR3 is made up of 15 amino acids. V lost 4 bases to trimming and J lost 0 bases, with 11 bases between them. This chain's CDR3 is CASSPTVYSNQPQHF. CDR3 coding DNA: TGTGCCAGCAGCCCCACAGTTTATAGCAATCAGCCCCAGCATTTT.

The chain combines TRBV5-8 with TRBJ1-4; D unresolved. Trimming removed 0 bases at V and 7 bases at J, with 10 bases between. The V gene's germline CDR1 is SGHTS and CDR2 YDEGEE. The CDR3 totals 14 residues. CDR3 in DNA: TGTGCCAGCAGCTTGGCAACAGTGGCTGAAAAACTGTTTTTT. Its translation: CASSLATVAEKLFF.

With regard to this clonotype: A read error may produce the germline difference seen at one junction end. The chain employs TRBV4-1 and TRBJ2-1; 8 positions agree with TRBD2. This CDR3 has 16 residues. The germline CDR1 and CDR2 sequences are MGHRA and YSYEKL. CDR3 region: CASSQESGGIYNGQFF. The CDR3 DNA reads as TGCGCCAGCAGCCAAGAAAGCGGGGGCATCTACAATGGGCAGTTCTTC.

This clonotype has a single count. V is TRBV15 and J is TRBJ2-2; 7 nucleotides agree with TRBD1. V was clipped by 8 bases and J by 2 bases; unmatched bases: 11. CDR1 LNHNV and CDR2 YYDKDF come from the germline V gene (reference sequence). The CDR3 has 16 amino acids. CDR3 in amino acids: CATRLPGTANTGELFF. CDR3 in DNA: TGTGCCACCCGACTTCCTGGGACAGCCAACACCGGGGAGCTGTTTTTT.

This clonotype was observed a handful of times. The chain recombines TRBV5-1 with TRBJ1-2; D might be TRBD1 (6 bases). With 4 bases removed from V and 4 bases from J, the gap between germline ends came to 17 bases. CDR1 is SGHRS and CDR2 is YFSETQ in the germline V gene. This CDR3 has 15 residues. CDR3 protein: CASSVRGGAGYGYTF. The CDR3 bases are TGCGCCAGCAGCGTTCGAGGGGGAGCGGGCTATGGCTACACCTTC.

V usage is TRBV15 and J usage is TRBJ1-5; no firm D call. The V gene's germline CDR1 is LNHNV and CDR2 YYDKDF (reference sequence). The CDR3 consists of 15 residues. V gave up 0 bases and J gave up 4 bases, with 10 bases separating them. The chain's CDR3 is CATSRDGRANQPQHF. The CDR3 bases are TGTGCCACCAGCAGAGATGGGCGGGCGAATCAGCCCCAGCATTTT.

CDR3 bases: TGTGCCAGCAGCGCCGCCGGGACTAGCGCAGATACGCAGTATTTT. Its translation: CASSAAGTSADTQYF. V is TRBV9 and J is TRBJ2-3, with 10 nucleotides matching TRBD2. CDR3 length: 15 residues. After removal of 3 bases from V and 4 bases from J, the junction contained 5 bases not matched to a gene. Germline values: CDR1 SGDLS, CDR2 YYNGEE.

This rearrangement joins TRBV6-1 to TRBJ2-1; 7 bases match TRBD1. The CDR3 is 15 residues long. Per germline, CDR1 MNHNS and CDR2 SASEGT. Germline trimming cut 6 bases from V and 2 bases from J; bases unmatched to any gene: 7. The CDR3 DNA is TGTGCCAGCAGCCCCGACAGGGCCCCCTACAATGAGCAGTTCTTC. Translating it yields CASSPDRAPYNEQFF.

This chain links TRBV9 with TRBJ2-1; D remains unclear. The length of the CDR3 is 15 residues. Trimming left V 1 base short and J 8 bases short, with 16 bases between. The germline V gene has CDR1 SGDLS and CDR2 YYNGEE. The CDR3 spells CASSVSVGWFDEQFF. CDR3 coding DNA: TGTGCCAGCAGCGTATCGGTCGGTTGGTTTGATGAGCAGTTCTTC.

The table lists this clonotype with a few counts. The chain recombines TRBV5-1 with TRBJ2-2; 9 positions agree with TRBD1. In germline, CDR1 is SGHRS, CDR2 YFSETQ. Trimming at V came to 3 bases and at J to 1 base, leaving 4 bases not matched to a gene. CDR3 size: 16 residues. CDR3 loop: CASSSTGGRNTGELFF. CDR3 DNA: TGCGCCAGCAGCTCTACAGGGGGCAGGAACACCGGGGAGCTGTTTTTT.

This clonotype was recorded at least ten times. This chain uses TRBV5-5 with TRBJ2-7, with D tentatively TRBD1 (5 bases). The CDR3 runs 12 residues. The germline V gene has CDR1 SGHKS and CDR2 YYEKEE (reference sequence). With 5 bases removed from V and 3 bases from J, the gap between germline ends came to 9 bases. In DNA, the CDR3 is TGTGCCAGCAGTTATCAGGGCTACGAGCAGTACTTC. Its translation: CASSYQGYEQYF.

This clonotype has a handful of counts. As DNA, the CDR3 is TGTGCCAGCAGTTGGAGTCCCCGGGTGCGCGGCGGGGAGCTGTTTTTT. It codes for CASSWSPRVRGGELFF. V gene TRBV6-5 combines with J gene TRBJ2-2; no firm D call. This CDR3 comprises 16 residues. V dropped 4 bases and J dropped 7 bases, with 19 bases sitting between them. From germline, CDR1 is MNHEY and CDR2 SVGAGI.